This T cell receptor beta chain comes out of a study of cytomegalovirus exposure and HLA in healthy donors. Overall study results and limits: The study labeled under 200 TCR beta chains cytomegalovirus-associated.

PCR involved 60 Vbeta and 13 Jbeta primers. Generated by immunoSEQ multiplex PCR, the TCRdb table keeps only in-frame clones and is missing some. The sample consists of fewer than 200,000 clones, less than 90% of them appearing once. With regard to this clone: Its antigen is still unknown.

CDR3 length: 17 residues. The V and J ends lost 10 bases and 0 bases respectively, with 25 bases between them. Germline V gene lookup returns CDR1 ENHRY and CDR2 SYGVKD. This sequence originates from a man aged 25 to 40 in good health and CMV-seronegative. The sample consisted of PBMCs. V usage is TRBV10-3 and J usage is TRBJ2-7; TRBD1 might be the D (6 bases). CDR3 in DNA: TGTGCCACCGAAGGACTGCGGCAGGGGAGTAGCTCCTACGAGCAGTACTTC. This encodes CATEGLRQGSSSYEQYF.